This T cell receptor beta chain was captured in a study of T cell repertoires in cytomegalovirus infection. In the study overall: CMV infection and matching HLA type were both indicated by public TCR beta signatures. Study observations and caveats: CMV carriers with the relevant HLA were identified by cumulative public TCR beta family frequency. HLA-C-restricted CMV clonotypes gave the most frequent clonotype in two of eight donors.

This clonotype has a count of ten or more. The target antigen is unknown. TCRdb re-called the reads with MiXCR, one entry per CDR3 protein. The sample holds approximately 70,000 distinct CDR3 sequences, about 23% seen once. The CDR3 contains 14 residues. Trimming cost V 8 bases and J 0 bases, with 14 bases left between them. Germline V gene lookup returns CDR1 SGHTA and CDR2 FQGNSA. This receptor was taken from a human donor in good health (CMV status not recorded). Some clones in this sample may be carry-over from other donors' samples. The sequencing input was PBMCs, sequenced either directly or after in vitro stimulation (not recorded which). The chain employs TRBV7-2 and TRBJ2-7; D is possibly TRBD2 (7 bases). The CDR3 spells CASREGGSSYEQYF. Here the CDR3 DNA reads TGTGCCAGCCGAGAGGGGGGGAGCTCCTACGAGCAGTACTTC.